The clone carrying this TCR beta chain was observed at least ten times. Its antigen is currently unknown. The data originate from a study of CD8 T cells in ankylosing spondylitis. Study outcomes and limitations: Reported data indicate significant enrichment of disease-linked clones within matched ankylosing spondylitis synovial fluid.

TCRdb analysed the 5' RACE reads with MiXCR anew, one entry per CDR3 protein. Among 210,000 or so distinct CDR3 sequences listed, roughly 8.2% were seen once. The source material was blood, either unsorted or a sorted T cell fraction (not recorded which). The clonotype comes from a female donor with ankylosing spondylitis or in good health (not recorded which).

This CDR3 reads CASSLGPAGPGGEQYF. CDR3 nucleotide sequence: TGTGCCAGCAGCTTAGGTCCCGCGGGACCCGGAGGCGAGCAGTACTTC. The chain combines TRBV7-7 with TRBJ2-7; tentative D call: TRBD2 (6 bases). V lost 1 base, J lost 6 bases, and 19 bases lay in between. From germline, CDR1 is SSHAT and CDR2 FNYEAQ (reference sequence). This CDR3 comprises 16 residues.